This T cell receptor beta chain was found in a study of T cell responses to AZD1222 COVID-19 vaccine. TCRdb's table, derived via immunoSEQ multiplex PCR, lists solely in-frame clones and lacks some. The sample carries about 170,000 clones, over 90% recorded once. A note on this clone: Its antigen is undetermined.

This CDR3 comprises 16 residues. Broader study findings: Along spike, vaccine-associated CD4 TCRs were found throughout, with dominance at 160-218 and 743-854.

The chain combines TRBV21-1 with TRBJ1-3. TRBV21-1 is assigned pseudogene status. The sequenced sample was peripheral blood, obtained on day 0 of AZD1222 vaccination. This receptor was taken from an adult in good health. Written as DNA, the CDR3 is TGTGCCAGCATCAAAGGGTACATCGGCTCTGGAAACACCATATATTTT. It translates to CASIKGYIGSGNTIYF.